This entry describes one T cell receptor (beta chain). This record comes from a study of shared T cell receptors in the human thymus. This CDR3 comprises 18 residues. V lost 1 base and J lost 2; bases outside the gene matches: 7. CDR1 SGHDN and CDR2 FVKESK come from the germline V gene. Repertoires were generated with immunoSEQ multiplex PCR, while TCRdb's copy carries only in-frame clones and drops some. The repertoire holds hundreds of thousands of clones, approximately 89% seen once, with roughly 0.0087% in the top ten. The sample was also linked to a second study, of human thymus T cells. As that study records: Thymic tissue was derived from resections collected during corrective heart surgery. Gene usage for V and J segments appeared biased in thymic and blood repertoires. Among unrelated individuals, related research reported thymic repertoires that overlapped highly.

Sequencing was carried out using thymocytes. The sequence derives from a boy younger than two with a congenital heart defect. The chain employs TRBV14 and TRBJ2-6; 8 positions agree with TRBD2. CDR3 sequence: CASSQVASGPPGANVLTF. The CDR3 bases are TGTGCCAGCAGCCAAGTGGCTAGCGGGCCACCTGGGGCCAACGTCCTGACTTTC.